This passage covers 14 T cell receptor beta chains from one sample sequenced in a study of tumor-infiltrating lymphocytes in localized non-small cell lung cancer. Repertoires were generated with immunoSEQ multiplex PCR, while TCRdb's copy carries only in-frame clones and drops some. The data contain thousands of clones, around 70% of them singletons. The material sequenced was lung tumor tissue. These receptors were obtained from a human donor with non-small cell lung cancer.

The CDR3 reads CASSLGGGDYNEQFF. CDR3 in DNA: TGTGCCAGCAGCTTAGGCGGGGGGGACTACAATGAGCAGTTCTTC. The chain joins TRBV5-4 to TRBJ2-1, with 9 bases fitting TRBD2. With V trimmed by 2 bases and J by 3 bases, 3 bases remained unmatched. This CDR3 has 15 amino acids. CDR1 is SGHNT, CDR2 YYREEE, per germline (reference sequence).

In this sample, this clone turned up once. The rearrangement links TRBV6-5 to TRBJ1-1; D not certain. In germline, CDR1 is MNHEY, CDR2 SVGAGI. The CDR3 has 13 amino acids. Trimming took 0 bases from V and 6 from J, leaving 8 bases between them. CDR3 nucleotide sequence: TGTGCCAGCAGTTACTCAAGGGTGGCTGAAGCTTTCTTT. Protein product: CASSYSRVAEAFF.

The V gene is TRBV27, the J gene TRBJ1-1; 9 bases are a match to TRBD1. The CDR3 consists of 13 residues. With V trimmed by 6 bases and J by 5 bases, 4 bases remained unmatched. The germline CDR1 and CDR2 sequences are MNHEY and SMNVEV (reference sequence). CDR3 residues: CASRSGTGTEAFF. The CDR3, as DNA: TGTGCCAGCAGATCCGGGACAGGGACTGAAGCTTTCTTT.

The CDR3 spells CASSLGGNTGELFF. CDR3 bases: TGCGCCAGCAGCTTGGGGGGGAACACCGGGGAGCTGTTTTTT. This chain connects TRBV5-1 to TRBJ2-2; D ambiguous. Germline V gene data show CDR1 as SGHRS and CDR2 as YFSETQ. This CDR3 is 14 amino acids long. Deletions cut 0 bases from V and 1 base from J, with 4 bases between.

The chain is built from TRBV6-6 and TRBJ2-1; D might be TRBD1 (5 bases). Germline V lookup: CDR1 MNHNY, CDR2 SVGAGI (reference sequence). Trimming took 0 bases from V and 8 from J, leaving 8 bases between them. The CDR3 covers 13 residues. CDR3 protein: CASSYSMGHEQFF. The CDR3 DNA reads TGTGCCAGCAGTTACTCCATGGGGCATGAGCAGTTCTTC.

The rearrangement links TRBV6-5 to TRBJ2-1, with a possible D match to TRBD2 (5 bases). V shed 4 bases and J shed 5 bases, with 9 bases lying between them. The length of the CDR3 is 13 residues. Germline CDR1 reads MNHEY; CDR2 reads SVGAGI. DNA for the CDR3: TGTGCCAGCAGTTCGGCTAGCCACAATGAGCAGTTCTTC. This gives the protein CASSSASHNEQFF.

The chain carries TRBV10-3 and TRBJ1-4; D ambiguous. The CDR3 consists of 14 residues. The V gene lost 3 bases and the J gene lost 0 bases, with 5 bases spanning the gap. Germline V gives CDR1 ENHRY, CDR2 SYGVKD. CDR3 bases: TGTGCCATCAGTGAAACAGCAACTAATGAAAAACTGTTTTTT. Its translation: CAISETATNEKLFF.

This chain links TRBV18 with TRBJ1-3; no reliable D call. CDR1 and CDR2 from the germline V gene are KGHSH and LQKENI. The ends were cut back, 1 base at V and 0 bases at J, with 16 bases in the middle. The CDR3 loop spans 18 amino acids. The CDR3 coding sequence is TGTGCCAGCTCACCACAGACGAATATTTTCCACTCTGGAAACACCATATATTTT. Protein sequence: CASSPQTNIFHSGNTIYF.

The chain is built from TRBV19 and TRBJ2-1; 7 nucleotides agree with TRBD1. Germline CDR1 is LNHDA and CDR2 is SQIVND (reference sequence). J was trimmed by 5 bases and V by 10 bases; bases with no gene match: 11. CDR3 length equals 14 residues. As DNA, the CDR3 is TGTGCCATCTCACGGACAGGAAGGGACAATGAGCAGTTCTTC. It encodes CAISRTGRDNEQFF.

CDR3 nucleotides: TGTGCCAGCAGCTCCCGGCGGTGGATGTCTGGGGGAACTGAAGCTTTCTTT. Its protein product is CASSSRRWMSGGTEAFF. V and J are TRBV5-6 and TRBJ1-1, with a weak D call TRBD1 (5 bases). Germline CDR1 SGHDT, CDR2 YYEEEE. The ends were cut back, 3 bases at V and 5 bases at J, with 23 bases in the middle. The length of the CDR3 is 17 residues.

The chain combines TRBV11-2 with TRBJ2-1; unclear D gene. Germline CDR1 is SGHAT and CDR2 is FQNNGV. The CDR3 has 18 amino acids. Between the trimmed V and J ends, which lost 0 bases and 0 bases, there was a span of 15 bases. The CDR3 is CASSLESRRRSSYNEQFF. The CDR3 nucleotides are TGTGCCAGCAGCTTAGAGTCGAGAAGGCGGAGCTCCTACAATGAGCAGTTCTTC.

This clone appeared once. V and J are TRBV27 and TRBJ1-1; D remains ambiguous. V was trimmed by 3 bases and J by 2 bases, leaving 10 bases between them. CDR1 is MNHEY, CDR2 SMNVEV, per germline (reference sequence). The CDR3 totals 14 residues. The CDR3 DNA reads TGTGCCAGCAGTTTCGGGCCTAAAAACACTGAAGCTTTCTTT. This translates into CASSFGPKNTEAFF.

The J gene is TRBJ1-6, the V gene TRBV6-5; D is perhaps TRBD1 (5 bases). V lost 4 bases, J lost 1 base, and 8 bases lay in between. Germline loops: CDR1 MNHEY, CDR2 SVGAGI. This CDR3 region has 15 residues. The CDR3 nucleotides are TGTGCCAGCAGTTCACAGGATTCCTATAATTCACCCCTCCACTTT. Residues: CASSSQDSYNSPLHF.

The V call is TRBV6-5, the J call TRBJ2-2; TRBD1 agrees at 9 bases. Germline V gene sequence: CDR1 MNHEY, CDR2 SVGAGI. This CDR3 is built from 15 residues. J was trimmed by 7 bases and V by 6 bases; bases with no gene match: 9. CDR3 residues: CASRRETGGVGELFF. CDR3 DNA: TGTGCCAGCAGGAGGGAGACAGGGGGAGTCGGGGAGCTGTTTTTT.